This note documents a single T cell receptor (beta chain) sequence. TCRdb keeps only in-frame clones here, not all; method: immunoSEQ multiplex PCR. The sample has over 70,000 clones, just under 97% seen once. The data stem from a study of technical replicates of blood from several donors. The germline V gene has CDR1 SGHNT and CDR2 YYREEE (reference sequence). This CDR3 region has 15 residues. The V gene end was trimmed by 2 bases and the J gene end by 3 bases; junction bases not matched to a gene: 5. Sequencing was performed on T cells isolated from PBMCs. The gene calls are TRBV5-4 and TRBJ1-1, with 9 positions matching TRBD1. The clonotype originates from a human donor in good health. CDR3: CASSFADRGHTEAFF. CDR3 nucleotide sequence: TGTGCCAGCAGCTTTGCGGACAGGGGCCACACTGAAGCTTTCTTT.